These T cell receptor beta chains were read from a single sample in a study of technical replicates of blood from a few donors. The assay was immunoSEQ multiplex PCR, and TCRdb's table has in-frame clones only and misses some. The sample yields around 12,000 clones, roughly 92% seen once. Sequencing used PBMCs. These receptors were taken from a human donor in good health. CDR3s include the opening cysteine and the closing phenylalanine or tryptophan. D genes are given only for firm matches. The size field is filled for only some rows; it gives once, few, many or a size class.

V gene	J gene	D gene	clone size	CDR3 protein	CDR3 DNA
TRBV5-1	TRBJ1-4	.	.	CASSLAPGQEKLFF	TGCGCCAGCAGCTTGGCGCCAGGTCAGGAAAAACTGTTTTTT
TRBV11-3	TRBJ2-5	TRBD2	.	CASSLAGGPQETQYF	TGTGCCAGCAGCTTAGCGGGAGGGCCCCAAGAGACCCAGTACTTC
TRBV4-1	TRBJ2-7	.	.	CASSQQVGDVYEQYF	TGCGCCAGCAGCCAACAGGTGGGAGACGTGTACGAGCAGTACTTC
TRBV6-4	TRBJ2-1	TRBD2	.	CASSETSGSGYNEQFF	TGTGCCAGCAGTGAAACTAGCGGGAGCGGGTACAATGAGCAGTTCTTC
TRBV2	TRBJ2-1	.	.	CASSLNGGYNEQFF	TGTGCCAGCAGCTTAAATGGCGGCTACAATGAGCAGTTCTTC
TRBV2	TRBJ1-5	.	.	CASSDSWQANQPQHF	TGTGCCAGCAGCGATAGTTGGCAGGCGAATCAGCCCCAGCATTTT
TRBV7-9	TRBJ1-3	TRBD1	.	CASRYSGTAGNTIYF	TGTGCCAGCAGGTACTCCGGGACAGCGGGAAACACCATATATTTT
TRBV2	TRBJ2-1	.	.	CASSEAGLDYNEQFF	TGTGCCAGCAGTGAAGCTGGACTGGATTACAATGAGCAGTTCTTC
TRBV5-1	TRBJ2-7	.	.	CASSLWQGCEQYF	TGCGCCAGCAGCTTGTGGCAGGGCTGCGAGCAGTACTTC
TRBV30	TRBJ2-5	TRBD1	.	CAWGAGQGPQETQYF	TGTGCCTGGGGTGCGGGACAGGGGCCTCAAGAGACCCAGTACTTC
TRBV2	TRBJ2-7	.	.	CASSEGAASYEQYF	TGTGCCAGCAGTGAAGGAGCGGCATCCTACGAGCAGTACTTC
TRBV4-2	TRBJ2-6	.	.	CASSQDTDSGANVLTF	TGTGCCAGCAGCCAAGATACAGACTCTGGGGCCAACGTCCTGACTTTC
TRBV27	TRBJ2-5	TRBD2	.	CASSHRTSWTRVETQYF	TGTGCCAGCAGCCACCGAACCTCCTGGACTAGGGTAGAGACCCAGTACTTC
TRBV5-1	TRBJ2-7	TRBD2	.	CASSLGLAGSYEQYF	TGCGCCAGCAGCTTGGGGCTAGCGGGTAGCTACGAGCAGTACTTC
TRBV2	TRBJ2-1	TRBD2	once	CASSEALLAGGPHEQFF	TGTGCCAGCAGTGAAGCTTTACTAGCGGGAGGGCCACATGAGCAGTTCTTC
TRBV2	TRBJ2-6	TRBD1	.	CASRGTGGAGANVLTF	TGTGCCAGCAGAGGGACAGGGGGTGCCGGGGCCAACGTCCTGACTTTC
TRBV5-1	TRBJ2-5	TRBD2	.	CASSLMGGVQETQYF	TGCGCCAGCAGCTTGATGGGAGGGGTCCAAGAGACCCAGTACTTC
TRBV10-1	TRBJ2-7	TRBD2	.	CASSDGVAGTTYEQYF	TGCGCCAGCAGTGATGGCGTAGCGGGGACCACCTACGAGCAGTACTTC
TRBV7-9	TRBJ1-5	.	.	CASSFGGRGQPQHF	TGTGCCAGCAGCTTTGGTGGTCGGGGTCAGCCCCAGCATTTT
TRBV6-5	TRBJ2-2	TRBD2	.	CASKRDYNTGELFF	TGTGCCAGCAAGAGGGACTATAACACCGGGGAGCTGTTTTTT
TRBV11-1	TRBJ2-1	TRBD2	.	CASSLEGAAGVNEQFF	TGTGCCAGCAGCTTAGAAGGGGCGGCGGGGGTAAATGAGCAGTTCTTC
TRBV7-3	TRBJ2-3	TRBD2	.	CASSLYVAGDGTDTQYF	TGTGCCAGCAGCTTATATGTAGCGGGGGACGGCACAGATACGCAGTATTTT
TRBV18	TRBJ2-7	TRBD2	.	CASSPPGLAGALGYEQYF	TGTGCCAGCTCACCACCGGGACTAGCGGGAGCCCTCGGATACGAGCAGTACTTC
TRBV9	TRBJ1-2	TRBD1	.	CASSGGQATNGYTF	TGTGCCAGCAGCGGTGGACAGGCTACAAATGGCTACACCTTC
TRBV28	TRBJ2-3	TRBD2	few	CASIIAGGVKDTQYF	TGTGCCAGCATAATAGCGGGAGGAGTGAAAGATACGCAGTATTTT
TRBV2	TRBJ2-7	TRBD2	.	CASSGGLAFEQYF	TGTGCCAGCAGTGGGGGACTAGCGTTCGAGCAGTACTTC
TRBV5-1	TRBJ1-4	.	.	CASSPKTGSNEKLFF	TGCGCCAGCAGCCCTAAAACAGGGTCTAATGAAAAACTGTTTTTT
TRBV18	TRBJ1-1	.	.	CASSPLGTNLPGTEAFF	TGTGCCAGCTCACCACTCGGGACAAACCTCCCGGGCACTGAAGCTTTCTTT
TRBV19	TRBJ1-1	TRBD1	.	CASSTGQGSNTEAFF	TGTGCCAGTAGTACCGGACAGGGATCGAACACTGAAGCTTTCTTT
TRBV6-5	TRBJ1-1	TRBD1	.	CASRGTGGSNTEAFF	TGTGCCAGCAGGGGGACAGGGGGCTCGAACACTGAAGCTTTCTTT
TRBV15	TRBJ2-3	TRBD2	.	CATSPTSGSGADTQYF	TGTGCCACCAGCCCTACTAGCGGGAGTGGCGCAGATACGCAGTATTTT
TRBV7-3	TRBJ1-5	.	.	CASSLGHSNQPQHF	TGTGCCAGCAGCTTAGGACATAGCAATCAGCCCCAGCATTTT
TRBV27	TRBJ2-2	.	few	CASSFTAAGELFF	TGTGCCAGCAGTTTCACAGCGGCCGGGGAGCTGTTTTTT
TRBV11-2	TRBJ2-1	.	.	CASSLYDRERNNEQFF	TGTGCCAGCAGCTTATACGACCGGGAGCGGAACAATGAGCAGTTCTTC
TRBV27	TRBJ2-5	.	.	CASSPDFNLWIETQYF	TGTGCCAGCAGTCCGGACTTTAACCTATGGATAGAGACCCAGTACTTC
TRBV7-6	TRBJ2-1	.	.	CASTLSWGVYNEQFF	TGTGCCAGCACCCTTTCATGGGGGGTCTACAATGAGCAGTTCTTC
TRBV30	TRBJ1-2	.	.	CAWSDTRRGTADGYTF	TGTGCCTGGAGTGACACGCGGCGGGGGACTGCAGATGGCTACACCTTC
TRBV5-1	TRBJ2-2	TRBD2	once	CASSNGLGRASGKVNTGELFF	TGCGCCAGCAGCAATGGGTTGGGTCGTGCTAGCGGGAAGGTGAACACCGGGGAGCTGTTTTTT
TRBV19	TRBJ2-6	.	.	CASSMWQSGANVLTF	TGTGCCAGTAGTATGTGGCAATCTGGGGCCAACGTCCTGACTTTC
TRBV6-1	TRBJ2-3	TRBD2	once	CASSEVSGITDTQYF	TGTGCCAGCAGTGAAGTTAGCGGGATCACAGATACGCAGTATTTT
TRBV27	TRBJ2-7	.	.	CASSLSRTGVNEQYF	TGTGCCAGCAGTTTATCCCGCACCGGTGTCAACGAGCAGTACTTC
TRBV30	TRBJ2-7	TRBD2	.	CALLAGGSEQYF	TGTGCCTTACTAGCGGGAGGCTCCGAGCAGTACTTC
TRBV10-1	TRBJ2-2	.	.	CASSREVAENTGELFF	TGCGCCAGCAGTAGGGAGGTCGCAGAGAACACCGGGGAGCTGTTTTTT
TRBV30	TRBJ1-4	TRBD1	.	CAWSPGQGVTNEKLFF	TGTGCCTGGAGTCCGGGACAGGGGGTAACTAATGAAAAACTGTTTTTT
TRBV6-6	TRBJ2-5	TRBD1	.	CASSLYRRGQETQYF	TGTGCCAGCAGCCTATATCGCAGGGGGCAAGAGACCCAGTACTTC
TRBV7-9	TRBJ1-2	.	once	CASSLEGGYGYTF	TGTGCCAGCAGCTTAGAAGGGGGTTATGGCTACACCTTC
TRBV9	TRBJ1-2	TRBD1	.	CASSMGQLYGYTF	TGTGCCAGCAGCATGGGACAGCTCTATGGCTACACCTTC
TRBV27	TRBJ2-7	TRBD2	.	CASSHKTSGLKPYAQYF	TGTGCCAGCAGCCATAAAACTAGCGGGCTTAAGCCCTACGCGCAGTACTTC